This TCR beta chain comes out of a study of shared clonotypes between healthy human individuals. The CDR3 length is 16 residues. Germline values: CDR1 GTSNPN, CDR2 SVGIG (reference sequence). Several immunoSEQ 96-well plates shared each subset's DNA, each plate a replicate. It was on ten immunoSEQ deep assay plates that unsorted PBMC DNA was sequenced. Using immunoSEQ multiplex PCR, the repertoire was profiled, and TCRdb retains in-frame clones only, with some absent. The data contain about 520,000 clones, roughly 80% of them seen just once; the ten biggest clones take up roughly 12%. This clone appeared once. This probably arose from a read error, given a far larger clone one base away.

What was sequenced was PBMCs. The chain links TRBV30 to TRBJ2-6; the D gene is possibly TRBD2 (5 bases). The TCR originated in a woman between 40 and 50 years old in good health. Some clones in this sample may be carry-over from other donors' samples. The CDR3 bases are TGTGCCCGGAGTGTTACGGGGTTCTCTGGGGCCAACGTCCTGACTTTC. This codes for CARSVTGFSGANVLTF.